This T cell receptor (beta chain) was sequenced during a study of human T cells and chemical hapten exposure. For the study at large: Small differences in pooled library volume mainly drove the variation in TCR yields per sample.

Someone pulled total RNA out of unfractionated whole blood. With V trimmed by 0 bases and J by 1 base, 1 base remained unmatched. Germline values: CDR1 SEHNR, CDR2 FQNEAQ (reference sequence). The length of the CDR3 is 16 residues. This clonotype has a count of ten or more. The antigen remains unidentified. Library construction involved attaching unique molecular identifiers to individual cDNA molecules, which allowed quantitative, reproducible TCR counting. Original data processing: Sampled TCR counts reached a median of approximately 93,000 per sample, with values ranging from roughly 20,000 to 750,000. TCRdb called the 5' RACE reads again in MiXCR, with one record for every CDR3 protein. TCRdb's processing, not the authors' own work, is the source of the V and J calls. The top ten hold over 1.2% of the sample, which has some 150,000 distinct CDR3 sequences, roughly 4% seen once. Broader study findings: Unchanged with DPC sensitization were TCRs above 1 in 1000 frequency.

The origin of this receptor is a female donor in good health. The J gene is TRBJ2-1, the V gene TRBV7-9; 9 positions match TRBD2. CDR3 sequence (DNA): TGTGCCAGCAGCTTAGCTCTAGCGGGGTCCTACAATGAGCAGTTCTTC. This translates into CASSLALAGSYNEQFF. The full variable domain, in which reference TRBV7-9 and TRBJ2-1 provide the parts outside the CDR3, is DTGVSQNPRHKITKRGQNVTFRCDPISEHNRLYWYRQTLGQGPEFLTYFQNEAQLEKSRLLSDRFSAERPKGSFSTLEIQRTEQGDSAMYLCASSLALAGSYNEQFFGPGTRLTVL.